This TCR beta chain was identified during a study of monozygotic twins with inflammatory bowel disease. The CDR3 length is 19 residues. Per germline, CDR1 ENHRY and CDR2 SYGVKD. Blood samples of approximately 2.4 ml were drawn from every donor. Each of the TCR libraries took 3,000 to 3,500 ng of total RNA. Using TCRalpha and TCRbeta cDNA, the researchers carried out two nested PCRs that lasted 16 and 9 cycles. TCRdb reprocessed the 5' RACE reads, keeping one entry per CDR3 protein, no DNA. The specimen's table records 210,000 or so distinct CDR3 sequences. The V gene is TRBV10-3, the J gene TRBJ2-1; as DNA is missing, the TRBD2 call by TCRdb cannot be tested. This sequence was found in a human donor with ulcerative colitis or Crohn's disease, or a healthy co-twin of an affected twin (not recorded which). The specimen sequenced was blood. The CDR3 sequence: CAIRPGTSGSRHTYNEQFF.